This TCR beta chain was profiled in a study of T cell responses to AZD1222 COVID-19 vaccine (dated by TCRdb to the early 2020s). Study-level background: Because spike-specific TCR depth and breadth did not differ between the two schedules, AZD1222 recipients who got a second dose at roughly 4 weeks were pooled with those who got a second dose at roughly 12 weeks. A total of approximately 240 trial participants underwent TCR sequencing, of whom 200 to 220 had received two doses of AZD1222 and around 25 had received two doses of the MenACWY control vaccine. Trial participants were enrolled into age subgroups of 18-55, 56-69 and 70-plus years, which contained about 150, 27 and 61 TCR-sequenced participants, respectively. The paper's findings and limits, for the study overall: Because no day 14 peak-response samples were available, the repertoires could be characterized only after the peak T cell response. Participants were mostly white British, with more females than males. The authors suggested clonal diversity may have been underestimated. CD4 TCRs associated with the vaccine covered the entire spike protein, and the dominant responses were in regions 160-218 and 743-854. In the small 56-69-year group, the increase in depth fell short of significance, most likely because of low power. Conclusions about previously exposed vaccinees are limited because only six or seven AZD1222 recipients were SARS-CoV-2 seropositive at baseline. Reportedly, close to half of the unique spike-specific TCRs recognized epitopes lying outside the regions that are mutated in the B.1.351 and B.1.1.7 variants. A significant rise in spike-specific TCR breadth and depth was observed after two AZD1222 doses relative to day 0 and relative to MenACWY recipients.

Via the germline V gene (reference sequence), CDR1 is LNHNV and CDR2 YYDKDF. V is pared back by 1 base and J by 8 bases, with 17 bases lying between the germline termini. Spanning cysteine to phenylalanine, the CDR3 consists of 15 amino acids. Solely the CDR3 DNA is kept, with 45 bases framed from the first base. The intended sense of this specimen's time point label: baseline before first vaccination. The vaccinee samples were drawn from two UK trials, COV001 and COV002, one of which was a single-blind randomized controlled phase 2/3 trial testing AZD1222 (ChAdOx1 nCoV-19) in healthy adults. For TCRbeta chain sequencing, PBMC samples from trial participants were taken at day 0 and at day 28 after the second dose. The CDR3 regions of human TCRbeta chains were analyzed by immunosequencing. The study's own analysis went as follows. TCRs in the repertoires were matched against a reference library of SARS-CoV-2-specific TCRs that had been generated with the MIRA antigen-specificity platform. Breadth was defined as the fraction of unique TCRs that were SARS-CoV-2-associated. Depth was defined as the fraction of total T cells that were SARS-CoV-2-associated. Using the MIRA data, every spike-specific TCR was mapped to the spike region that the TCR reacted to and assigned to either a CD4 or a CD8 class. Log10-transformed breadth and depth values were compared by one-way ANOVA with Sidak's multiple comparisons tests. TCRdb re-hosts the immuneACCESS table, in-frame sequences only. Its copies lack some clones; in the studies checked, an unresolved V gene accounts for under half of them, and the cause for the rest is not known. V and J calls and clone size are copied from that table; D and trimming were computed from the DNA. The sample has 180,000 or so clones on record, around 94% of them singletons. 0.64% of the sample comes from the top ten.

A remark on this clone: It has no known antigen specificity. No base qualities exist here, and no much larger clone lies one base off it.

This clonotype originated in an adult in good health. Sequenced material: peripheral blood, taken on day 0 of AZD1222 vaccination. This chain is built from TRBV15 and TRBJ1-2; there is no confident call for the D gene. CDR3 sequence: CATSRGAEGFRGYTF. The nucleotide sequence reads as follows: TGTGCCACCAGCAGAGGTGCAGAGGGTTTCCGGGGCTACACCTTC.